This TCR beta chain was retrieved from a study of blood T cell repertoires in COVID-19. Study at large: Donors in the United States, Italy and Spain gave samples during acute or convalescent COVID-19.

Method: immunoSEQ multiplex PCR; TCRdb's copy keeps in-frame clones and lacks some. The data hold about 170,000 clones, with 70% to 90% observed a single time. V gave up 0 bases and J gave up 4 bases, with 8 bases separating them. This CDR3 spans 14 amino acids. Germline CDR1 and CDR2: KGHSH and LQKENI. Grouping used clinical history reported by participants in a survey and questionnaire. What the recovered Cohort 3 donors had was two negative PCRs, clearance, or symptom resolution. The gene calls are TRBV18 and TRBJ2-3; no definite D call. Input material: PBMCs or T cells enriched from blood (not recorded which). This sequence was found in a woman aged 45-60 years who had recovered from COVID-19. The CDR3 DNA reads as TGTGCCAGCTCACCACCTAACTTCTCAGATACGCAGTATTTT. It is translated as CASSPPNFSDTQYF.